A selection of T cell receptor beta chains follows, all from one sample in a study of shared clonotypes between healthy human individuals. Assay used: immunoSEQ multiplex PCR; TCRdb lists only in-frame clones, some missing. The sample carries 900,000 to 1,200,000 clones, 78% recorded once. Material: memory CD4+ T cells from PBMCs. The origin of the receptors is a man between 18 and 35 years old in good health. Some clones in this sample may be carry-over from other donors' samples. Each CDR3 is given with its conserved first and last residue. The D gene is left open where the match is weak. Rows give clone size only sometimes, using once, few, many, or a class for an expanded clone.

.	15	few	TRBJ1-4	TRBV2	CASRVTGRTNEKLFF	TGTGCCAGCAGGGTCACAGGGAGGACTAATGAAAAACTGTTTTTT
.	15	.	TRBJ1-1	TRBV5-1	CASSLVSGRATEAFF	TGCGCCAGCAGCTTGGTATCAGGGAGGGCCACTGAAGCTTTCTTT
.	13	.	TRBJ2-5	TRBV30	CAWSRTVGGPQYF	TGTGCCTGGAGCCGTACCGTCGGGGGGCCCCAGTACTTC
.	15	.	TRBJ1-1	TRBV5-5	CASSFNMGRNTEAFF	TGTGCCAGCAGCTTTAATATGGGTAGGAACACTGAAGCTTTCTTT
TRBD2	15	.	TRBJ2-1	TRBV9	CASSVAPAGYNEQFF	TGTGCCAGCAGCGTAGCCCCAGCGGGGTACAATGAGCAGTTCTTC
.	14	.	TRBJ2-1	TRBV9	CASSVDRANNEQFF	TGTGCCAGCAGCGTAGACAGGGCCAACAATGAGCAGTTCTTC
.	13	.	TRBJ2-7	TRBV28	CASSLFTLGEQYF	TGTGCCAGCAGTTTATTTACCTTAGGCGAGCAGTACTTC
TRBD1	14	once	TRBJ1-1	TRBV7-2	CASSFGQGAREAFF	TGTGCCAGCAGCTTTGGACAGGGGGCACGGGAAGCTTTCTTT
TRBD1	15	.	TRBJ2-2	TRBV27	CASRPSDRVAGELFF	TGTGCCAGCAGGCCATCCGACAGGGTAGCCGGGGAGCTGTTTTTT
.	16	.	TRBJ2-1	TRBV7-2	CASSFAGTQRGNEQFF	TGTGCCAGCAGCTTTGCCGGGACCCAAAGGGGGAATGAGCAGTTCTTC
.	17	few	TRBJ1-2	TRBV18	CASSPFPETAANYGYTF	TGTGCCAGCTCTCCCTTTCCCGAGACAGCAGCTAACTATGGCTACACCTTC
TRBD2	18	once	TRBJ2-1	TRBV7-7	CASSLGLAGASSYNEQFF	TGTGCCAGCAGCTTGGGACTAGCGGGAGCCTCCTCCTACAATGAGCAGTTCTTC
TRBD1	17	few	TRBJ2-3	TRBV5-6	CASSLGGYLVHTDTQYF	TGTGCCAGCAGCCTAGGGGGCTACCTTGTACACACAGATACGCAGTATTTT
.	13	once	TRBJ2-5	TRBV7-3	CASSLGQKETQYF	TGTGCCAGCAGCTTAGGTCAGAAAGAGACCCAGTACTTC
.	15	.	TRBJ2-1	TRBV6-1	CASGPRDRSYNEQFF	TGTGCCAGCGGACCCCGGGACCGTTCCTACAATGAGCAGTTCTTC
.	14	few	TRBJ2-3	TRBV28	CASSLSSLADTQYF	TGTGCCAGCAGTTTATCCAGTCTGGCAGATACGCAGTATTTT
TRBD1	14	few	TRBJ1-1	TRBV5-1	CASSSRQGVTEAFF	TGCGCCAGCAGCTCCCGACAGGGCGTCACTGAAGCTTTCTTT
.	11	.	TRBJ2-1	TRBV30	CACSPYNEQFF	TGTGCCTGTTCCCCTTACAATGAGCAGTTCTTC
.	15	many	TRBJ2-3	TRBV7-3	CASSLGLTGTDTQYF	TGTGCCAGCAGCTTAGGCCTTACAGGGACAGATACGCAGTATTTT
.	14	once	TRBJ1-6	TRBV5-1	CASSLGPGSSPLHF	TGCGCCAGCAGCTTAGGTCCAGGGAGTTCACCCCTCCACTTT
TRBD1	14	.	TRBJ1-2	TRBV5-5	CASREGTANYGYTF	TGTGCCAGCAGGGAAGGGACAGCTAACTATGGCTACACCTTC
.	15	.	TRBJ1-3	TRBV9	CASSVEWGYGNTIYF	TGTGCCAGCAGCGTAGAGTGGGGTTATGGAAACACCATATATTTT
.	16	.	TRBJ2-2	TRBV11-3	CASSGGVDPNTGELFF	TGTGCCAGCAGCGGAGGGGTGGACCCGAACACCGGGGAGCTGTTTTTT
.	13	.	TRBJ2-2	TRBV7-3	CASSLAGTGELFF	TGTGCCAGCAGCTTAGCTGGGACCGGGGAGCTGTTTTTT
.	13	.	TRBJ2-2	TRBV12-5	CASGNQNTGELFF	TGTGCTAGTGGTAATCAGAACACCGGGGAGCTGTTTTTT
TRBD1	17	.	TRBJ1-5	TRBV7-9	CASSLGRGTGGNQPQHF	TGTGCCAGCAGCTTAGGACGGGGGACAGGGGGCAATCAGCCCCAGCATTTT
TRBD1	13	.	TRBJ1-1	TRBV2	CASSRTGAAEAFF	TGTGCCAGCAGTCGTACAGGGGCCGCTGAAGCTTTCTTT
.	13	.	TRBJ2-2	TRBV2	CASFSENTGELFF	TGTGCCAGCTTTAGCGAGAACACCGGGGAGCTGTTTTTT
TRBD2	15	.	TRBJ2-2	TRBV5-6	CASSLGGRGTGELFF	TGTGCCAGCAGCTTGGGCGGGAGAGGCACCGGGGAGCTGTTTTTT
TRBD1	15	.	TRBJ2-2	TRBV29-1	CSAKQDRGRTGELFF	TGCAGCGCCAAACAGGACAGGGGGCGTACCGGGGAGCTGTTTTTT
TRBD2	15	.	TRBJ2-1	TRBV6-4	CASRKTSGSYNEQFF	TGTGCCAGCAGAAAAACTAGCGGATCCTACAATGAGCAGTTCTTC
.	16	.	TRBJ2-3	TRBV25-1	CASSEYGRASTDTQYF	TGTGCCAGCAGTGAATATGGTCGGGCTAGCACAGATACGCAGTATTTT
TRBD1	14	once	TRBJ1-4	TRBV27	CASSPTGANEKLFF	TGTGCCAGCAGTCCGACAGGGGCTAATGAAAAACTGTTTTTT
.	13	.	TRBJ1-1	TRBV5-1	CASSLTGNTEAFF	TGCGCCAGCAGCCTCACAGGGAACACTGAAGCTTTCTTT
TRBD2	16	many	TRBJ2-1	TRBV27	CASSSIGTSGRNEQFF	TGTGCCAGCAGTTCGATCGGGACTAGCGGGAGAAATGAGCAGTTCTTC
.	14	few	TRBJ1-5	TRBV2	CASSAYTTDQPQHF	TGTGCCAGCAGTGCCTACACCACAGATCAGCCCCAGCACTTT
.	12	once	TRBJ2-5	TRBV14	CASSQGRWAQYF	TGTGCCAGCAGCCAAGGCAGATGGGCCCAGTACTTC
TRBD1	13	.	TRBJ1-2	TRBV2	CASSETGDGGYTF	TGTGCCAGCAGTGAAACAGGGGATGGTGGCTACACCTTC
.	14	.	TRBJ1-6	TRBV2	CASSRDTHNSPLHF	TGTGCCAGCAGCCGCGATACTCATAATTCACCCCTCCACTTT
TRBD2	15	.	TRBJ2-3	TRBV10-3	CAISESSGYTDTQYF	TGTGCCATCAGTGAGTCTAGCGGGTACACAGATACGCAGTATTTT
.	14	many	TRBJ1-4	TRBV2	CASSADMANEKLFF	TGTGCCAGCAGCGCGGACATGGCTAATGAAAAACTGTTTTTT
TRBD2	14	.	TRBJ2-7	TRBV28	CASRALAGSYEQYF	TGTGCCAGCAGGGCACTAGCGGGATCCTACGAGCAGTACTTC
TRBD1	13	.	TRBJ2-7	TRBV6-6	CASSYGQGSEQYF	TGTGCCAGCAGTTATGGACAGGGTAGCGAGCAGTACTTC
TRBD2	15	.	TRBJ2-7	TRBV25-1	CASSELSSGLYEQYF	TGTGCCAGCAGTGAATTATCTAGCGGGTTGTACGAGCAGTACTTC
.	15	.	TRBJ2-2	TRBV7-3	CASSPATSRTGELFF	TGTGCCAGCAGCCCCGCGACTAGTCGCACCGGGGAGCTGTTTTTT
.	15	.	TRBJ2-7	TRBV18	CASSNRDSNSYEQYF	TGTGCCAGCTCGAACCGGGACTCTAACTCCTACGAGCAGTACTTC
TRBD2	17	.	TRBJ2-3	TRBV7-8	CASSLKYSGRGADTQYF	TGTGCCAGCAGCTTAAAATATAGCGGGAGGGGGGCAGATACGCAGTATTTT
.	12	.	TRBJ1-2	TRBV29-1	CSVGWYDYGYTF	TGCAGCGTTGGATGGTACGACTATGGCTACACCTTC
.	13	.	TRBJ1-1	TRBV5-8	CASSSKAGTEAFF	TGTGCCAGCAGTTCCAAGGCTGGCACTGAAGCTTTCTTT
.	13	many	TRBJ1-5	TRBV13	CASSLGKGRPQHF	TGTGCCAGCAGCTTAGGCAAGGGGAGGCCCCAGCATTTT
.	12	.	TRBJ2-3	TRBV28	CASSDEPDTQYF	TGTGCCAGCAGTGACGAGCCAGATACGCAGTATTTT
.	15	.	TRBJ2-3	TRBV27	CASSSRTASTDTQYF	TGTGCCAGCAGTTCCCGGACAGCGAGCACAGATACGCAGTATTTT
TRBD1	13	.	TRBJ1-1	TRBV29-1	CSAKGQLNTEAFF	TGCAGCGCAAAGGGACAGCTGAACACTGAAGCTTTCTTT